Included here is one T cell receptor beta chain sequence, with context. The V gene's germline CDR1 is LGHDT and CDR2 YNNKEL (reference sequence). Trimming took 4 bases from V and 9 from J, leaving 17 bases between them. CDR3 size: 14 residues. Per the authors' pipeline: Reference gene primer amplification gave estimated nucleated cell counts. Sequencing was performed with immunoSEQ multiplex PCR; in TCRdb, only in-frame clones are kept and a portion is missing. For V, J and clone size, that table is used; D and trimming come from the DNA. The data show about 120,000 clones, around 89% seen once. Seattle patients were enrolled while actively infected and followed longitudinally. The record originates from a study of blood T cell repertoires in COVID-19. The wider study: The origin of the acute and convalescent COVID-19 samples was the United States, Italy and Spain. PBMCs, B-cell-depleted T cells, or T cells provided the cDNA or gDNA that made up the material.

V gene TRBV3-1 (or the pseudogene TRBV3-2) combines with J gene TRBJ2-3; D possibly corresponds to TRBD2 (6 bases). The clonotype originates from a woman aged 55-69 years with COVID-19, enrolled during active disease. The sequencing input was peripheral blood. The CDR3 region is CASSPSGGGLTQYF. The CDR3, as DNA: TGTGCCAGCAGCCCTTCCGGGGGAGGCCTCACGCAGTATTTT.